This T cell receptor (beta chain) was recorded in a study of blood T cell repertoires in COVID-19. Study summary: Samples taken during acute and convalescent COVID-19 were collected in the United States, Italy and Spain. From T cells, B-cell-depleted T cells, or PBMCs came the material, which was cDNA or gDNA.

The CDR3 is 15 amino acids. From germline, CDR1 is SGHRS and CDR2 YFSETQ. V was pared by 6 bases and J by 1 base, with 13 bases between. The authors' processing: Amplification from reference gene primers served as the basis for estimated nucleated cell counts. Sequencing used immunoSEQ multiplex PCR; TCRdb keeps in-frame clones, though not all of them. Clone size and V and J calls were adopted from that table, with D and trimming inferred from the DNA. This table holds some 220,000 clones, around 82% found once. V usage is TRBV5-1 and J usage is TRBJ1-4, with D possibly being TRBD1 (6 bases). The source material was peripheral blood. The source of this sequence is a woman between 65 and 79 years old with acute or convalescent COVID-19. The CDR3 is CASTAEGGTNEKLFF. DNA for the CDR3: TGCGCCAGCACCGCGGAAGGGGGAACTAATGAAAAACTGTTTTTT.